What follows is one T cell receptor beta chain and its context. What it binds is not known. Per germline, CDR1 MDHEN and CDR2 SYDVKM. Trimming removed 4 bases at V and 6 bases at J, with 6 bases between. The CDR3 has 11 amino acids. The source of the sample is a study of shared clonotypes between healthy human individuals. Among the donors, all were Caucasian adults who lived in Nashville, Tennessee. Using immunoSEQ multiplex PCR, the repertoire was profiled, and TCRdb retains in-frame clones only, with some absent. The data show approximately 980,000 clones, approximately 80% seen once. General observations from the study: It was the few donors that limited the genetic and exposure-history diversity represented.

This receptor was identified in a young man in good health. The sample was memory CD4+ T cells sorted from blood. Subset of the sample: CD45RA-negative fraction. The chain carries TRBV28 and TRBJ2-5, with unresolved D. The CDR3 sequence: CASSSSQTQYF. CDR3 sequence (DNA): TGTGCCAGCAGTTCCTCCCAGACCCAGTACTTC.